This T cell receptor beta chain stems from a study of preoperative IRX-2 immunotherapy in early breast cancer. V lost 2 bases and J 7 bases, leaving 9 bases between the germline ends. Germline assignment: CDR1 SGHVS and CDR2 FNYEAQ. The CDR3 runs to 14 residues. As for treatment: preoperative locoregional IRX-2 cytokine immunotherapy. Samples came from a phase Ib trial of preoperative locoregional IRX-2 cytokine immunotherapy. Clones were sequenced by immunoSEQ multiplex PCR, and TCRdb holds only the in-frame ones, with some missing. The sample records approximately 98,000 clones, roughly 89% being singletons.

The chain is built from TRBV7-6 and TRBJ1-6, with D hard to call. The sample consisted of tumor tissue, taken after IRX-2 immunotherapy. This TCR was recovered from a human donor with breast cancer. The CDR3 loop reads CASSLYSSNSPLHF. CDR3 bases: TGTGCCAGCAGCTTATACAGTTCCAATTCACCCCTCCACTTT.